Reported below is one T cell receptor (beta chain). This sample is drawn from a study of Ad26.COV2.S vaccination and SARS-CoV-2 variants. Germline lookup yields CDR1 SGHRS and CDR2 YFSETQ. The CDR3 spans 16 residues. Unmatched junction bases numbered 12, after V lost 5 bases and J lost 3 bases. Only in-frame clones appear in the TCRdb table, and some are missing; sequencing was by immunoSEQ multiplex PCR. This table holds 300,000 to 350,000 clones, about 85% found once. Treatment here: 19 received Ad26.COV2.S at low or high dose, single or two shots; roughly five received placebo; per-sample allocation not given. Specimens were obtained on day 63 following the first vaccine or placebo injection.

The TCR sequence derives from a person between 18 and 65 years old who received the Ad26.COV2.S COVID-19 vaccine or a placebo. The chain carries TRBV5-1 and TRBJ2-3; 7 nucleotides line up with TRBD1. The specimen was peripheral blood, collected in a trial of Ad26.COV2.S vaccine versus placebo. The CDR3 spells CASSPDIYRGTDTQYF. In DNA, the CDR3 is TGCGCCAGCAGTCCAGATATTTACAGGGGAACAGATACGCAGTATTTT.